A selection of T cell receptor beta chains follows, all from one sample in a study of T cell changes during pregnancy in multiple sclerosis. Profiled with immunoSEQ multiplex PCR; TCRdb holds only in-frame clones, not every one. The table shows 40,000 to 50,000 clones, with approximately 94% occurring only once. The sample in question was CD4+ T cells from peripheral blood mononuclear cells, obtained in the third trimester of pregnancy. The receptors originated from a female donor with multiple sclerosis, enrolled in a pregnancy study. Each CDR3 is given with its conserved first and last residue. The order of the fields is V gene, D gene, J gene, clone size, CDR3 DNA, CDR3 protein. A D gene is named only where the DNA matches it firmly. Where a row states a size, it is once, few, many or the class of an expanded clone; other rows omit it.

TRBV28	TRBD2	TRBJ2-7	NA	TGTGCCAGCAGCACTAGCGGGAGGACCTCCTACGAGCAGTACTTC	CASSTSGRTSYEQYF
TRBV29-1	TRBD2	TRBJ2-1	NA	TGCAGCGTTGTCGGGACTAGTTACAATGAGCAGTTCTTC	CSVVGTSYNEQFF
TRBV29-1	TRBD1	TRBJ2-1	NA	TGCAGCGTTGATGATAGTCCGGACAGGGCCTACAATGAGCAGTTCTTC	CSVDDSPDRAYNEQFF
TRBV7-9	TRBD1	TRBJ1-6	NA	TGTGCCAGCAGCCTCGGGACAGGGGCTAATTCACCCCTCCACTTT	CASSLGTGANSPLHF
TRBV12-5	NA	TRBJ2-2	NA	TGTGCTAGTGGTCAGGACAGATACACCGGGGAGCTGTTTTTT	CASGQDRYTGELFF
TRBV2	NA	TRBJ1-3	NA	TGTGCCAGCAGTGAAATTGCCTACTCTGGAAACACCATATATTTT	CASSEIAYSGNTIYF
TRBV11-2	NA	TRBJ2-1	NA	TGTGCCAGCAGCGCTGGACAGTACAATGAGCAGTTCTTC	CASSAGQYNEQFF
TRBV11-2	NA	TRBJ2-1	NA	TGTGCCAGCAGCCCCGCGACTGAGACGTTCTTC	CASSPATETFF
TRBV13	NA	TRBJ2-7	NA	TGTGCCAGCAGCCTATCTACCTACGAGCAGTACTTC	CASSLSTYEQYF
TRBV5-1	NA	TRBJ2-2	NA	TGCGCCAGCAGCGGATTTTTGACAGGTTCTATCACCGGGGAGCTGTTTTTT	CASSGFLTGSITGELFF
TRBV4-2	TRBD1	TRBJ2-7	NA	TGTGCCAGCAGCCAAGCCGGGACAGGGGTTCCCGAGCAGTACTTC	CASSQAGTGVPEQYF
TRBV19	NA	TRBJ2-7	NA	TGTGCCAGTAGTTTTCTCGGGGAACGGCAGTACTTC	CASSFLGERQYF
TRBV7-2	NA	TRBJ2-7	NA	TGTGCCAGCAGCGTACAAGGGGGGGCGGCCCTTTTC	CASSVQGGAALF
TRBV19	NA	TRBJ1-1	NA	TGTGCCAGTAGTATTAGTGGGGGGGCCGGAAACACTGAAGCTTTCTTT	CASSISGGAGNTEAFF
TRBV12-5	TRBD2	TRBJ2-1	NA	TGTGCTAGTGGCCGTAGCGGGGCTTCCTACAATGAGCAGTTCTTC	CASGRSGASYNEQFF
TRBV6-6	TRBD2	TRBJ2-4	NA	TGTGCCAGCAGGCCCGGGACGCGGGGGGACATTCAGTACTTC	CASRPGTRGDIQYF
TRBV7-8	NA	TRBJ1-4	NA	TGTGCCAGCAGCATCACTCTAGGAACGGGTGAAAAACTGTTTTTT	CASSITLGTGEKLFF
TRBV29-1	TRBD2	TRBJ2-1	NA	TGCAGCGTCCTTACTAGCGGACTTTACAATGAGCAGTTCTTC	CSVLTSGLYNEQFF
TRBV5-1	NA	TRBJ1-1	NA	TGCGCCAGCAGCTTTTGGGGGCTGAACACTGAAGCTTTCTTT	CASSFWGLNTEAFF
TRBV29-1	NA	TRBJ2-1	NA	TGCAGCGTTGCTGCCTACAATGAGCAGTTCTTC	CSVAAYNEQFF
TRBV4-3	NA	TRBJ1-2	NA	TGCGCCAGCAGCCAAGACTACTATGGCTACACCTTC	CASSQDYYGYTF
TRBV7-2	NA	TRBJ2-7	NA	TGTGCCAGCAGCGACCCGGGACTGAACTCCTACGAGCAGTACTTC	CASSDPGLNSYEQYF
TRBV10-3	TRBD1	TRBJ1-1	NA	TGTGCCATCAGTGAGTCGTCAGGGGGAGCGATCACTGAAGCTTTCTTT	CAISESSGGAITEAFF
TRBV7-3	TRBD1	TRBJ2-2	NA	TGTGCCAGCAGCTTATGGGCTACAACAGGGGGCGGGGAGCTGTTTTTT	CASSLWATTGGGELFF
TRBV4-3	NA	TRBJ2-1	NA	TGCGCCAGCAGCCAAGGCCCCGGGAAGGGCGGCTACAATGAGCAGTTCTTC	CASSQGPGKGGYNEQFF
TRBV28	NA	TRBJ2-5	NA	TGTGCCAGCGGCCTCTCCGTTCCGTACTTC	CASGLSVPYF
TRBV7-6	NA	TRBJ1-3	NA	TGTGCCAGCAGCCACCGGCAGGGCCGCAGCTCTGGAAACACCATATATTTT	CASSHRQGRSSGNTIYF
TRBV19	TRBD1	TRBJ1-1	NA	TGTGCCAGTAGTCCATTGGACAGGGCTGGCGTCACTGAAGCTTTCTTT	CASSPLDRAGVTEAFF
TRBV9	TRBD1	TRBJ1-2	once	TGTGCCAGCAGCCCGTACAGGGGAATGGACTATGGCTACACCTTC	CASSPYRGMDYGYTF
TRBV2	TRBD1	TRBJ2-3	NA	TGTGCCAGCAGTGTCCCGGGACAGGGCGCAGATACGCAGTATTTT	CASSVPGQGADTQYF
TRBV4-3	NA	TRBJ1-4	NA	TGCGCCAGCAGCCAAGACCTCGGAAGGACTGGCGGATACGAAAAACTGTTTTTT	CASSQDLGRTGGYEKLFF
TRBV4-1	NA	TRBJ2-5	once	TGCGCCAGCAGCCCGACTAGTTCTCGAGAGACCCAGTACTTC	CASSPTSSRETQYF
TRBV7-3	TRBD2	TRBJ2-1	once	TGTGCCAGCAGCCCCGCCCCACTAGCGGCCGAGCAGTTCTTC	CASSPAPLAAEQFF
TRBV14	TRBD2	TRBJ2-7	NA	TGTGCCAGCAGCCAAACTAGCGGGAGTCGCGAGCAGTACTTC	CASSQTSGSREQYF
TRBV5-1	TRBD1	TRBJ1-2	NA	TGCGCCAGCAGTTCCGCCCGGGACAGGGACTATGGCTACACCTTC	CASSSARDRDYGYTF
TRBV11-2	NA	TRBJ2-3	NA	TGTGCCAGCAGCTTAGATCTGAGTACGCAGTATTTT	CASSLDLSTQYF
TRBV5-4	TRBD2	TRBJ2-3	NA	TGTGCCAGCAGCGCGGCGGCTAGCGGGGGGGATACGCAGTATTTT	CASSAAASGGDTQYF
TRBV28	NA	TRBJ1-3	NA	TGTGCCAGCACCGGCGGGTACTCTGGAAACACCATATATTTT	CASTGGYSGNTIYF
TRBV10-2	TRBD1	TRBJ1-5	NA	TGCGCCAGCAGTGAAGGGGGCACCAATCAGCCCCAGCATTTT	CASSEGGTNQPQHF
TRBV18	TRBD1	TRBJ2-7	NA	TGTGCCAGCTCCAGGGACAGCCTCTACGAGCAGTACTTC	CASSRDSLYEQYF
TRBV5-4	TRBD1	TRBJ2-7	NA	TGTGCCAGCAGCTTGATAGGGGGCAGTGAGCAGTACTTC	CASSLIGGSEQYF
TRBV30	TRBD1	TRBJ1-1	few	TGTGCCTGGACCGGACAGGCGAACACTGAAGCTTTCTTT	CAWTGQANTEAFF
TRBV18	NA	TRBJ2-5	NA	TGTGCCAGCTCCCCAAGGCAGGGGCAACAAGAGACCCAGTACTTC	CASSPRQGQQETQYF
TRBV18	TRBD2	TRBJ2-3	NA	TGTGCCAGCTCACCAACTAGCGGGAGCTCTGTGACAGATACGCAGTATTTT	CASSPTSGSSVTDTQYF
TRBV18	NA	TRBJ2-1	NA	TGTGCCAGCTCACCAGATGCGGGCCTACGCTACAATGAGCAGTTCTTC	CASSPDAGLRYNEQFF
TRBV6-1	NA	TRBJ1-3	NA	TGTGCCAGCAGTGAAGAATTGGGAGGGGGGTCTGGAAACACCATATATTTT	CASSEELGGGSGNTIYF
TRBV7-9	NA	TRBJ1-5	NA	TGTGCCAGCAGCTCAGAGGGGGGCAATCAGCCCCAGCATTTT	CASSSEGGNQPQHF
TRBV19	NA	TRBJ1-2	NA	TGTGCCAGTAGTATCGGACAGTCTAACTATGGCTACACCTTC	CASSIGQSNYGYTF
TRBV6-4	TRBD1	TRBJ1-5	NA	TGTGCCAGCAGTGTACCGGGACAGGGGAGCAATCAGCCCCAGCATTTT	CASSVPGQGSNQPQHF
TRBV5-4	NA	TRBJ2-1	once	TGTGCCAGCAGCTTGCCGGGAGACAATGAGCAGTTCTTC	CASSLPGDNEQFF
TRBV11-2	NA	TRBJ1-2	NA	TGTGCCAGCAGCTTCTACAAACTGGGCAGGGGCGAAAACTATGGCTACACCTTC	CASSFYKLGRGENYGYTF
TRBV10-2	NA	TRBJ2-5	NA	TGCGCCAGCAGTGAGCGGGCCAGGGTCTCTAGTCAAGAGACCCAGTACTTC	CASSERARVSSQETQYF
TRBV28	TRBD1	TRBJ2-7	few	TGTGCCAGCAGTACCTTCGGACAGGGGGTCACCTACGAGCAGTACTTC	CASSTFGQGVTYEQYF
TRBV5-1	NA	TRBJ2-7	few	TGCGCCAGCAGCCCAGAGCGGATCTCCTACGAGCAGTACTTC	CASSPERISYEQYF
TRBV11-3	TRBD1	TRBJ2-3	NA	TGTGCCAGCAGCTTAGGGACAGGGAAGGCAGATACGCAGTATTTT	CASSLGTGKADTQYF
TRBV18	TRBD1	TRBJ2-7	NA	TGTGCCAGCTCACCCGGGACAGAGCTTTACGAGCAGTACTTC	CASSPGTELYEQYF
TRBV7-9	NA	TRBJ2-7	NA	TGTGCCAGCAGCTTACAGGGGAGCTCCTACGAGCAGTACTTC	CASSLQGSSYEQYF
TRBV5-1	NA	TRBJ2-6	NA	TGCGCCAGCAGCCTACCCACAGGGTCTGGGGCCAACGTCCTGACTTTC	CASSLPTGSGANVLTF